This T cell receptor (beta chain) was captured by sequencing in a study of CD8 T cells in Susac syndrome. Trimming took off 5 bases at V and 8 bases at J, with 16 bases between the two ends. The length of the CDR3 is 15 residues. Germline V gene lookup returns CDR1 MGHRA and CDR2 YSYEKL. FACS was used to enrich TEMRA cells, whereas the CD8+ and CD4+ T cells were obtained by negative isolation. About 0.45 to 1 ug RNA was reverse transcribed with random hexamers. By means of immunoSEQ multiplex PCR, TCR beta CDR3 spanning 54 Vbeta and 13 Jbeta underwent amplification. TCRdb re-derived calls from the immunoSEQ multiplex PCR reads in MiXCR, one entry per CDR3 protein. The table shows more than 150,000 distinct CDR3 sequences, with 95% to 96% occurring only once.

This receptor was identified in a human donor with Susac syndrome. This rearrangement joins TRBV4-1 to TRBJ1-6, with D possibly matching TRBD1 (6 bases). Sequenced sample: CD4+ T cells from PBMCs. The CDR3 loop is CASSYRQASDSPLHF. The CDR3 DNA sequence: TGCGCCAGCAGCTACCGACAGGCATCCGATTCACCCCTCCACTTT.